This T cell receptor beta chain is drawn from a study of identical twins. TCRdb reprocessed the 5' RACE reads with MiXCR, giving one entry per CDR3 protein. The sample consists of hundreds of thousands of distinct CDR3 sequences, roughly a tenth of them appearing once. CDR3 size: 16 residues. After removal of 5 bases from V and 3 bases from J, the junction contained 9 bases not matched to a gene. CDR1 is SGHNT and CDR2 is YENEEA in the germline V gene. The chain joins TRBV11-3 to TRBJ2-2, with 7 bases identical to TRBD1. Sequencing input: memory (CD45RO+) T cells sorted from blood. The source is a woman between 18 and 29 years old in good health. CDR3 sequence: CASSAASGTDTGELFF. Written as DNA, the CDR3 is TGTGCCAGCAGCGCGGCTTCCGGGACAGACACCGGGGAGCTGTTTTTT.